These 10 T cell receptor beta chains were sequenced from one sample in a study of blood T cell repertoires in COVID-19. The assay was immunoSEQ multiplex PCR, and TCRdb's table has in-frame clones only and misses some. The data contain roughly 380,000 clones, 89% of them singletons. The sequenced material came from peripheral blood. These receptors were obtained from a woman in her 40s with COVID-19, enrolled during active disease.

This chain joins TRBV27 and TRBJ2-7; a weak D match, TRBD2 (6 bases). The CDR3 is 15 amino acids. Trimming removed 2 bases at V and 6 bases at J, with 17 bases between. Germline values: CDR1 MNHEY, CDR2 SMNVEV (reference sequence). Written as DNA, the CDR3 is TGTGCCAGCAGTTTAAAGGGAGGTTCAGGCGGCGAGCAGTACTTC. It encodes CASSLKGGSGGEQYF.

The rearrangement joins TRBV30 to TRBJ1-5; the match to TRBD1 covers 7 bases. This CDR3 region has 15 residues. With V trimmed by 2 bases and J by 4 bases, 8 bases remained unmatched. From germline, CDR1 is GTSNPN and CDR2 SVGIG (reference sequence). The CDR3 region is CAWSKNPGGNQPQHF. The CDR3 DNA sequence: TGTGCCTGGAGTAAAAATCCAGGGGGTAATCAGCCCCAGCATTTT.

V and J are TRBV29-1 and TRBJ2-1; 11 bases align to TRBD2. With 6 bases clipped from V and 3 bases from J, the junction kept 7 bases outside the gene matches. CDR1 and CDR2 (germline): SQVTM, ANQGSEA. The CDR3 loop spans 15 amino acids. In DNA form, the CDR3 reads TGCAGCGTGTCACTAGCGGGAGTGGGCTACAATGAGCAGTTCTTC. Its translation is CSVSLAGVGYNEQFF.

The CDR3 sequence: CASSLVGQGYGYTF. In DNA form, the CDR3 reads TGTGCCAGCAGCTTAGTAGGACAGGGGTATGGCTACACCTTC. This chain links TRBV7-2 with TRBJ1-2; the match to TRBD1 covers 9 bases. The germline V gene encodes CDR1 SGHTA and CDR2 FQGNSA. V shed 1 base and J 5 bases; nucleotides not matched to a gene: 2. The CDR3 covers 14 residues.

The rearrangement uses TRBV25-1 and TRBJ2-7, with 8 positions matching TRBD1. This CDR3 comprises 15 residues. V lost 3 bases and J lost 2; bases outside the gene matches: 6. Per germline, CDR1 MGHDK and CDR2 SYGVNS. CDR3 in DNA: TGTGCCAGCAGTGACCCCGGGACAGGAGCCTACGAGCAGTACTTC. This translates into CASSDPGTGAYEQYF.

The CDR3 reads CACEVTGVSPLHF. DNA for the CDR3: TGTGCCTGCGAGGTGACGGGAGTCTCACCCCTCCACTTT. The chain uses TRBV30 and TRBJ1-6; D is uncertain. V lost 6 bases and J 10 bases, leaving 16 bases between the germline ends. CDR3 size: 13 residues. Germline V gene lookup returns CDR1 GTSNPN and CDR2 SVGIG (reference sequence).

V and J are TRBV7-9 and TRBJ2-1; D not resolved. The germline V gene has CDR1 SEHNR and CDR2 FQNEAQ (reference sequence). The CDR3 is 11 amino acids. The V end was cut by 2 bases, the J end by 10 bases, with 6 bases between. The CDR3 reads CASSLLQEQFF. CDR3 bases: TGTGCCAGCAGCTTATTACAGGAGCAGTTCTTC.

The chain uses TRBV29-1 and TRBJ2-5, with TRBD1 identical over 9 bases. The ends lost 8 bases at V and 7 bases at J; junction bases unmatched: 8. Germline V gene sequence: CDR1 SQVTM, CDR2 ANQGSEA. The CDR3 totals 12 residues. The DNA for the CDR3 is TGCAGCATTCAGACAGGGGGGGGGACCCAGTACTTC. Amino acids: CSIQTGGGTQYF.

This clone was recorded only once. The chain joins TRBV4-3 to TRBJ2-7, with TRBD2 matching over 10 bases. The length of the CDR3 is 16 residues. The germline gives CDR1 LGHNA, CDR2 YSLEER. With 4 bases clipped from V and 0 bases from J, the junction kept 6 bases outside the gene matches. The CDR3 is CASSPNSGRPSYEQYF. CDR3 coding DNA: TGCGCCAGCAGCCCAAATAGCGGGAGGCCCTCCTACGAGCAGTACTTC.

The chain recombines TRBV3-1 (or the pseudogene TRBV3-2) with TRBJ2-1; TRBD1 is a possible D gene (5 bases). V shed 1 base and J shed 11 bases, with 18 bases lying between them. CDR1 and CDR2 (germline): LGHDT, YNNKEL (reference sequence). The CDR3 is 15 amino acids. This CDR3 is CASSQVVGLDRKQFF. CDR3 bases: TGTGCCAGCAGCCAAGTCGTGGGGCTGGATCGTAAGCAGTTCTTC.